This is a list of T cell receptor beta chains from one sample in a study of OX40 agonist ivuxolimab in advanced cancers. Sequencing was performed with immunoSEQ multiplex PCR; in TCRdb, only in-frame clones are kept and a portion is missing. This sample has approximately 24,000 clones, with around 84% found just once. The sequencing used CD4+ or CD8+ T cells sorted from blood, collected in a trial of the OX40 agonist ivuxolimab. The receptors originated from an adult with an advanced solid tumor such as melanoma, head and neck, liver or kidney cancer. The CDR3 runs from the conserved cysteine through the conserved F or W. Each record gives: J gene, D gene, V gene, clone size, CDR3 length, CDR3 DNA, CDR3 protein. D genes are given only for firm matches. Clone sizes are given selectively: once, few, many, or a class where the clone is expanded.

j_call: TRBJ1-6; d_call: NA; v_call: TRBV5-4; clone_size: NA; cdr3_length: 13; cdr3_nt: TGTGCCAGCAGCACGGAACCCAATTCACCCCTCCACTTT; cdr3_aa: CASSTEPNSPLHF
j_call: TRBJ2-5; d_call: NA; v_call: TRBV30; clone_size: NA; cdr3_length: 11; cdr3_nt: TGTGCCTGGAGTGTCGGAGGCGCCCAGTACTTC; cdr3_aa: CAWSVGGAQYF
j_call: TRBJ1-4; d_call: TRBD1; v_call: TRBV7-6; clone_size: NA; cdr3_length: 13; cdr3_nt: TGTGCCAGCAGCTCGGGACAGTATGAAAAACTGTTTTTT; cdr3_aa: CASSSGQYEKLFF
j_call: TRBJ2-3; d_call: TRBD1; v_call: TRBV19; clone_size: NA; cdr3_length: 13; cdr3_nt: TGTGCCAGTAGTATAACAGGGGGCGTGACGCAGTATTTT; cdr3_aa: CASSITGGVTQYF
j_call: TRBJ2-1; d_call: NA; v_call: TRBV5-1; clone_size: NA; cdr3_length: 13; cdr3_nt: TGCGCCAGCAGCTTGGAAGCCTACAATGAGCAGTTCTTC; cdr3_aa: CASSLEAYNEQFF
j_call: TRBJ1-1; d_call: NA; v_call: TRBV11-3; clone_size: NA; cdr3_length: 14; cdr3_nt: TGTGCCAGCAGCCTCGGGGTCGGTGGCACTGAAGCTTTCTTT; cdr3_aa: CASSLGVGGTEAFF
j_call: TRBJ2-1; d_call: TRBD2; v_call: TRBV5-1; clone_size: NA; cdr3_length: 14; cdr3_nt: TGCGCCAGCAGCTTGACTAGCGGGTACAATGAGCAGTTCTTC; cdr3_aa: CASSLTSGYNEQFF
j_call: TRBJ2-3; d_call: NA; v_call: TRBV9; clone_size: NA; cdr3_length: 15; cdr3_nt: TGTGCCAGCAGCGTACCCACTGGGGGCACAGATACGCAGTATTTT; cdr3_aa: CASSVPTGGTDTQYF
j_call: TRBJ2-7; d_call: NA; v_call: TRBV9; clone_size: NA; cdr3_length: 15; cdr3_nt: TGTGCCAGCAGCGTAGGACAGGCCAGCTCCTACGAGCAGTACTTC; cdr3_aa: CASSVGQASSYEQYF
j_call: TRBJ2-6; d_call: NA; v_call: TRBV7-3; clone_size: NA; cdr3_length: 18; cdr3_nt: TGTGCCAGCAGCTTAGAGGGACAAAGATTTACTGGGGCCAACGTCCTGACTTTC; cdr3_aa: CASSLEGQRFTGANVLTF
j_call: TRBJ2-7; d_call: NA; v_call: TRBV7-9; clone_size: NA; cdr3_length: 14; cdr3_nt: TGTGCCAGCAGCTTAGCGGCAGGGTCCTACGAGCAGTACTTC; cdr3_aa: CASSLAAGSYEQYF
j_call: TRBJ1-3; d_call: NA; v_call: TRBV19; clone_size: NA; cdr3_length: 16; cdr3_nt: TGTGCCAGTAGTCCGACAGGCCGATTATGGGGAAACACCATATATTTT; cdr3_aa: CASSPTGRLWGNTIYF
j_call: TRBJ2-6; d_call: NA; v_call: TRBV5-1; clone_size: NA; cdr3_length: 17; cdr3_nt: TGCGCCAGCAGCGGAGGGACGGCCTACTCTGGGGCCAACGTCCTGACTTTC; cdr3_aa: CASSGGTAYSGANVLTF
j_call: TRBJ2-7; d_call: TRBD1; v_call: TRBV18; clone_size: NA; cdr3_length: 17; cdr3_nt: TGTGCCAGCTCATTCGCGGGACAGGGGGGGGTGTCCTACGAGCAGTACTTC; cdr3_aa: CASSFAGQGGVSYEQYF
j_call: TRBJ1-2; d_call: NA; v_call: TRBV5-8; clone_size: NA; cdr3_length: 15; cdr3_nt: TGTGCCAGCCTGAAATGTCCACGAAAGACCTATGGCTACACCTTC; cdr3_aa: CASLKCPRKTYGYTF
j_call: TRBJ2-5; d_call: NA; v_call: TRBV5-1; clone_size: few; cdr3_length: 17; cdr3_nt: TGCGCCAGCAGCTTTGGGACAGCGCTACCGGGAGTGGAGACCCAGTACTTC; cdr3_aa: CASSFGTALPGVETQYF
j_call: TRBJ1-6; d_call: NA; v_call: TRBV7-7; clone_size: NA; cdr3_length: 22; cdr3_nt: TGTGCTAGCAGCCCTTGTCGCGTTTCGGTCGGCGGGACTAAGTCTATTAATTCACCCCTCCACTTT; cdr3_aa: CASSPCRVSVGGTKSINSPLHF
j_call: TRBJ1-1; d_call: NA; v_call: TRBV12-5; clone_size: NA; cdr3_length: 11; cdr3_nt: TGTGCTAGTGCCGGGAACACTGAAGCTTTCTTT; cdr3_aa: CASAGNTEAFF
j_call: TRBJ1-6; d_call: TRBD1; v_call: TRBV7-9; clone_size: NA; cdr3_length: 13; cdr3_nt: TGTGCCACCAAACAGGGGGCGAATTCACCCCTCCACTTT; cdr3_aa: CATKQGANSPLHF
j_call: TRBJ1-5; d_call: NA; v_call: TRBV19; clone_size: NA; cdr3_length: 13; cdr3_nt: TGTGCCAGTAGAGTAAGAGGGGAACGGCCCCAGCATTTT; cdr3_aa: CASRVRGERPQHF
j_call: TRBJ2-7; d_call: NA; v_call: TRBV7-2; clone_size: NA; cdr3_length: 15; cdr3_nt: TGTGCCAGCAGTCCCGCCAGGCGGGGAGGCCACGAGCAGTACTTC; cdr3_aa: CASSPARRGGHEQYF
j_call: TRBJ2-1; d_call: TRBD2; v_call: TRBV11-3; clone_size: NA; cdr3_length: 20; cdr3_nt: TGTGCCAGCAGCTTGACCCCGGGACTAGCGGGAGGAAGCTCCTACAATGAGCAGTTCTTC; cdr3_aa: CASSLTPGLAGGSSYNEQFF
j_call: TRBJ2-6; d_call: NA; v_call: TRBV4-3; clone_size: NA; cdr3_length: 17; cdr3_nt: TGCGCCAGCAGCCAAGAGGAAACTATCTCTGGGGCCAACGTCCTGACTTTC; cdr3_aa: CASSQEETISGANVLTF
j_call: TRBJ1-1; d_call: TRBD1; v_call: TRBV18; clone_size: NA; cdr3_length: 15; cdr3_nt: TGTGCCAGCTCACCGGACAGGGGGCTAAACACTGAAGCTTTCTTT; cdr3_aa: CASSPDRGLNTEAFF
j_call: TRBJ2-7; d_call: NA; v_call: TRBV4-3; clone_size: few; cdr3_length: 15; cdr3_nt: TGCGCCAGCAGCCAATTACAGGGTCTCTCCTACGAGCAGTACTTC; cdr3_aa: CASSQLQGLSYEQYF
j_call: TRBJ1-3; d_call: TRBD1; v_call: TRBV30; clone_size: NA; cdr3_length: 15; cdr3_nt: TGTGCCTGGAGTCGGACAGGGGGCTCTGGAAACACCATATATTTT; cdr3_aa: CAWSRTGGSGNTIYF
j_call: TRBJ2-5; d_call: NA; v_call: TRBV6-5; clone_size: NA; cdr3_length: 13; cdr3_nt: TGTGCCACTTCAACCCCAAAGTTGGAGACCCAGTACTTC; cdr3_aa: CATSTPKLETQYF
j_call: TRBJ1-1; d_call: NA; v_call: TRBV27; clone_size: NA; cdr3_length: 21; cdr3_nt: TGTGCCAGCAGGAACCGAGCGGTGTTTAGAGACAGCCCCGGTCTGAACACTGAAGCTTTCTTT; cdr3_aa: CASRNRAVFRDSPGLNTEAFF